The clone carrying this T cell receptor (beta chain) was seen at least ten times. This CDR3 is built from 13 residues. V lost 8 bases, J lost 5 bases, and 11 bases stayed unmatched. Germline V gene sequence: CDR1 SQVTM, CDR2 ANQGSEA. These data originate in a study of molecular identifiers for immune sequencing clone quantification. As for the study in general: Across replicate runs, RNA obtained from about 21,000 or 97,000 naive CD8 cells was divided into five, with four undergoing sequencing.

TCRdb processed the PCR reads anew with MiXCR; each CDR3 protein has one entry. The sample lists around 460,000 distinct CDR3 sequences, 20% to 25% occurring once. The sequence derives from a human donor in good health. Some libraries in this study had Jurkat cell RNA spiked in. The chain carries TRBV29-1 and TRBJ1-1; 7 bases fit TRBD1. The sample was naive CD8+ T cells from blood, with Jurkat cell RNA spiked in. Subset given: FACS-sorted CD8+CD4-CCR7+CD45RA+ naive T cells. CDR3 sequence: CSTRDSESTEAFF. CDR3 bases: TGCAGCACCCGGGACAGCGAAAGTACTGAAGCTTTCTTT. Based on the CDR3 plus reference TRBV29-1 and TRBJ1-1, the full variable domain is SAVISQKPSRDICQRGTSLTIQCQVDSQVTMMFWYRQQPGQSLTLIATANQGSEATYESGFVIDKFPISRPNLTFSTLTVSNMSPEDSSIYLCSTRDSESTEAFFGQGTRLTVV.